This note documents a single T cell receptor beta chain sequence. From blood CD8+ and CD4+ T cells, TCR beta sequences were generated. Negative isolation was used for CD8+ and CD4+ T cells, and FACS enrichment was applied to TEMRA cells. RNA was extracted with the RNeasy kit, and a quantity of about 0.5 to 1 ug was reverse transcribed using random hexamers. TCRdb reanalysed the immunoSEQ multiplex PCR reads using MiXCR and keeps one entry per CDR3 protein. The profile shows some 200,000 distinct CDR3 sequences, approximately 95% of them singletons. This sample stems from a study of CD8 T cells in Susac syndrome. CDR3 length: 16 amino acids. Trimming stripped 0 bases from V and 5 bases from J, with 13 bases between.

The chain combines TRBV23-1 with TRBJ1-4, with D unclear. TRBV23-1 is classed as an ORF, of uncertain function. The TCR comes from a human donor with multiple sclerosis. The sample taken for sequencing was CD4+ T cells from PBMCs. The CDR3 coding sequence is TGCGCCAGCAGTCAATCTGAGGTTGCGGGAAATGAAAAACTGTTTTTT. Its protein is CASSQSEVAGNEKLFF.